The clone carrying this TCR beta chain was seen more than once but under ten times. Its antigen is still unknown. Individual cDNA molecules each received unique molecular identifiers attached to them. TCRdb reprocessed the 5' RACE reads via MiXCR and lists one record per CDR3 protein. The repertoire holds about 60,000 distinct CDR3 sequences, with more than 8.5% as singletons. This record belongs to a study of early T cells in non-severe SARS-CoV-2 infection. Whole-study context: Sequencing targeted bulk RNA from unsorted whole blood, leaving chains unpaired. Regarding the study as a whole: VDJdb matching skewed toward anti-spike CD8 responses, missing private and CD4 specificities.

CDR3 length: 15 residues. J was trimmed by 4 bases and V by 5 bases; bases with no gene match: 8. Germline V lookup: CDR1 SGHTA, CDR2 FQGTGA. V usage is TRBV7-3 and J usage is TRBJ1-1; 9 nucleotides line up with TRBD1. Specimen: whole blood. The receptor was derived from an adult who was a healthcare worker with PCR-confirmed SARS-CoV-2 infection or an uninfected control (not recorded which). CDR3 DNA: TGTGCCAGCAGCCCCCGGGACAGGGATGGCACTGAAGCTTTCTTT. Its translation: CASSPRDRDGTEAFF. Looking up the rest from reference TRBV7-3 and TRBJ1-1 gives the full variable domain: GAGVSQTPSNKVTEKGKYVELRCDPISGHTALYWYRQSLGQGPEFLIYFQGTGAADDSGLPNDRFFAVRPEGSVSTLKIQRTERGDSAVYLCASSPRDRDGTEAFFGQGTRLTVV.